Included here is one T cell receptor (beta chain) sequence, with context. This sample is drawn from a study of T cell changes during pregnancy in multiple sclerosis. V trimming: 8 bases; J trimming: 2 bases; junction bases outside the gene matches: 8. Germline loops: CDR1 SQVTM, CDR2 ANQGSEA. The CDR3 has 13 residues. Clones were read by immunoSEQ multiplex PCR, and TCRdb kept only the in-frame ones, dropping some. The profile shows about 41,000 clones, approximately 94% of them singletons. Sequenced material: CD8+ T cells from peripheral blood mononuclear cells, taken in the third trimester of pregnancy. The chain joins TRBV29-1 to TRBJ1-1; TRBD1 aligns across 7 bases. The source is a female donor with multiple sclerosis, enrolled in a pregnancy study. CDR3 coding DNA: TGCAGCCTCTCAGGGGGGAAAAACACTGAAGCTTTCTTT. Protein: CSLSGGKNTEAFF.